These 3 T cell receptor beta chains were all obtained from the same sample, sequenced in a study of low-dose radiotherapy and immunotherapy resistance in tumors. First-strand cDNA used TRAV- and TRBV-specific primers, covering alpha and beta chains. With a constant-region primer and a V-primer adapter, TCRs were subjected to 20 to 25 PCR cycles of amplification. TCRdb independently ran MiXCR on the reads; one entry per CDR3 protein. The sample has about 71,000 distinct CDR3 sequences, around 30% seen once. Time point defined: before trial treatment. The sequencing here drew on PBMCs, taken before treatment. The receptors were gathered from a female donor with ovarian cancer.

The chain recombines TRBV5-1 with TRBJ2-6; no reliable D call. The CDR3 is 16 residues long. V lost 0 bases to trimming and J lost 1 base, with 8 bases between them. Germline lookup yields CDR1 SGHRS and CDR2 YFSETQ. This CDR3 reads CASSLELWSGANVLTF. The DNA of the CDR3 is TGCGCCAGCAGCTTGGAGCTTTGGTCTGGGGCCAACGTCCTGACTTTC. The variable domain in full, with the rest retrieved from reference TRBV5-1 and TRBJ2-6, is KAGVTQTPRYLIKTRGQQVTLSCSPISGHRSVSWYQQTPGQGLQFLFEYFSETQRNKGNFPGRFSGRQFSNSRSEMNVSTLELGDSALYLCASSLELWSGANVLTFGAGSRLTVL.

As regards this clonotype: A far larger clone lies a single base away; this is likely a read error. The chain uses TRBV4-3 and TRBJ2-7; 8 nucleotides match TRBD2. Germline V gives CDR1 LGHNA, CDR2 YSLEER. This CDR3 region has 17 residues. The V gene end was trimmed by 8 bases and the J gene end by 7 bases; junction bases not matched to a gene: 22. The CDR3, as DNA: TGCGCCAGCCTCACATTTTCCGGGACTAGGGATATGAATGAGCAGTACTTC. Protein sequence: CASLTFSGTRDMNEQYF.

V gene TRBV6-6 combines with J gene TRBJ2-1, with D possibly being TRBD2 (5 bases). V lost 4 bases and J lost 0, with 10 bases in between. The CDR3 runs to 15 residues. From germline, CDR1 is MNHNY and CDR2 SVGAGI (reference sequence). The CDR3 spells CASSSGGYSYNEQFF. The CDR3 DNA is TGTGCCAGCAGTTCCGGCGGGTACTCCTACAATGAGCAGTTCTTC.